These T cell receptor beta chains were read from a single sample in a study of T cell changes during pregnancy in multiple sclerosis. Clones were sequenced by immunoSEQ multiplex PCR, and TCRdb holds only the in-frame ones, with some missing. The top ten clones hold just over 2.5% of a sample with about 77,000 clones, roughly 91% of them seen once. Sample: peripheral blood, taken after pregnancy. All receptors derive from a female donor in good health, enrolled as a control in a pregnancy study. Each CDR3 is given with its conserved first and last residue. D genes are given only for firm matches. A clone size is listed for some rows: how often the clone was seen (once, few, many), or a class if it is expanded.

v_gene	j_gene	d_gene	abundance	CDR3nt	CDR3aa
TRBV4-1	TRBJ1-2	TRBD1	NA	TGCGCCAGCAGCCAAGATCCGACAGGGAGCTATGGCTACACCTTC	CASSQDPTGSYGYTF
TRBV7-3	TRBJ1-1	NA	once	TGTGCCAGCAGCTTATACAGGGACACTGAAGCTTTCTTT	CASSLYRDTEAFF
TRBV10-3	TRBJ2-1	NA	NA	TGTGCCATCAGCTCGATAGCGCGGAGCTCCTACAATGAGCAGTTCTTC	CAISSIARSSYNEQFF
TRBV6-5	TRBJ2-7	NA	NA	TGTGCCAGCAGCCGGGACAAGGGCTCAGGGGAGCAGTACTTC	CASSRDKGSGEQYF
TRBV2	TRBJ2-7	TRBD1	NA	TGTGCCAGCAAGGGGACAGGGACCATTATCGCCTACGAGCAGTACTTC	CASKGTGTIIAYEQYF
TRBV5-1	TRBJ2-2	NA	NA	TGCGCCAGCGAAGACATCCCCGGGGAGCTGTTTTTT	CASEDIPGELFF
TRBV30	TRBJ2-7	NA	NA	TGTGCCTGGAGCCACAGCTCCTACGAGCAGTACTTC	CAWSHSSYEQYF
TRBV18	TRBJ1-1	NA	NA	TGTGCCAGCTCACCATTAGCGGGCACTGAAGCTTTCTTT	CASSPLAGTEAFF
TRBV7-3	TRBJ2-1	NA	NA	TGTGCCAGCAGCTTCGACAGGCAATCCTACAATGAGCAGTTCTTC	CASSFDRQSYNEQFF
TRBV7-8	TRBJ2-1	NA	NA	TGTGCCAGCAGCTTAGCGTTGTGGGAGGTCATCTACAATGAGCAGTTCTTC	CASSLALWEVIYNEQFF
TRBV28	TRBJ2-1	NA	once	TGTGCCAGCAGGCAGGACAGCCCCAATGAGCAGTTCTTC	CASRQDSPNEQFF
TRBV7-8	TRBJ2-1	TRBD1	NA	TGTGCCAGCAGCCTAGATTTTTGGACAGGTACCTACAATGAGCAGTTCTTC	CASSLDFWTGTYNEQFF
TRBV7-2	TRBJ2-4	TRBD2	NA	TGTGCCAGCAGCTCTCCGGGACTAAAACTTACTGGGGCCAAAAACATTCAGTACTTC	CASSSPGLKLTGAKNIQYF
TRBV7-3	TRBJ2-5	NA	NA	TGTGCCAGCAGCTTAGGTTTGGGGCGACAAGAGACCCAGTACTTC	CASSLGLGRQETQYF
TRBV27	TRBJ2-7	NA	NA	TGTGCCAGCAGTTCCTTCCGTCCAGGGGTGGACGAGCAGTACTTC	CASSSFRPGVDEQYF
TRBV7-6	TRBJ2-1	TRBD2	NA	TGTGCCAGCAGCTTAACTAGCGGGACCTGGAATGAGCAGTTCTTC	CASSLTSGTWNEQFF
TRBV28	TRBJ1-5	NA	NA	TGTGCCAGCAGTTTTCGAGGGCAGGGCAATCAGCCCCAGCATTTT	CASSFRGQGNQPQHF
TRBV27	TRBJ2-3	TRBD1	NA	TGTGCCAGCAGCCAAGGACAGGGTAATCGAGATACGCAGTATTTT	CASSQGQGNRDTQYF
TRBV7-2	TRBJ2-5	TRBD2	NA	TGTGCCAGCAGCCCCCAAGCGGGAGGGCCAGAGACCCAGTACTTC	CASSPQAGGPETQYF
TRBV5-4	TRBJ2-1	TRBD2	NA	TGTGCCAGCAGCCCCGGACTAGCGGGGGGGAATGAGCAGTTCTTC	CASSPGLAGGNEQFF
TRBV7-9	TRBJ2-5	NA	few	TGTGCCAGCAGCCGGGGGTACCAAGAGACCCAGTACTTC	CASSRGYQETQYF
TRBV29-1	TRBJ1-1	NA	NA	TGCAGCGTTGTGGGGGTGTCGGGGGGGAACACTGAAGCTTTCTTT	CSVVGVSGGNTEAFF
TRBV11-2	TRBJ2-1	NA	NA	TGTGCCAGCAGCTTGCATCCCCGGCGACACCCCTCCTACAATGAGCAGTTCTTC	CASSLHPRRHPSYNEQFF
TRBV29-1	TRBJ1-2	NA	NA	TGCAGCGTTGAAGATCGCAGGGATCGCGTGGGCTACACCTTC	CSVEDRRDRVGYTF
TRBV28	TRBJ2-7	NA	NA	TGTGCCAGCAGTTTATGGAGGACAGATTCGCCTGAGCAGTACTTC	CASSLWRTDSPEQYF
TRBV7-3	TRBJ2-2	TRBD1	NA	TGTGCCAGCAGCTTGACAGGGCTAGCCGGGGAGCTGTTTTTT	CASSLTGLAGELFF
TRBV18	TRBJ2-7	TRBD1	NA	TGTGCCAGCTCAAAGGACAGGGCCGAGCAGTACTTC	CASSKDRAEQYF
TRBV15	TRBJ2-7	TRBD1	NA	TGTGCCACCAGTCTAGGGACAGGGGTCCTCTACGAGCAGTACTTC	CATSLGTGVLYEQYF
TRBV11-2	TRBJ2-1	NA	NA	TGTGCCAGCAGCTTAGGAAGTCAGAACAATGAGCAGTTCTTC	CASSLGSQNNEQFF
TRBV4-3	TRBJ2-1	NA	NA	TGCGCCAGCAGCTCGGACGGGACATCTACCTACAATGAGCAGTTCTTC	CASSSDGTSTYNEQFF
TRBV9	TRBJ2-1	NA	NA	TGTGCCAGCAGCGTAGCCGGCGGGGGCGGGCTCTACAATGAGCAGTTCTTC	CASSVAGGGGLYNEQFF
TRBV10-3	TRBJ2-7	TRBD2	NA	TGTGCCACACGGGGAGGGCCCGTCGAGGCCTACGAGCAGTACTTC	CATRGGPVEAYEQYF
TRBV5-1	TRBJ2-5	TRBD2	NA	TGCGCCAGCTCCCCGCTCGGGCTAGCGGGGGCCGGCGAGACCCAGTACTTC	CASSPLGLAGAGETQYF
TRBV7-9	TRBJ2-7	NA	NA	TGTGCCAGCAGCTTACAGACAACCTACGAGCAGTACTTC	CASSLQTTYEQYF
TRBV5-1	TRBJ2-1	NA	NA	TGCGCCAGCAGCTCTCTGACTAGCAGGGGATACAATGAGCAGTTCTTC	CASSSLTSRGYNEQFF
TRBV15	TRBJ2-1	TRBD2	NA	TGTGCCACCAGCAGAGATTCGCGCGGGGGGGCTTCCGATGAGCAGTTCTTC	CATSRDSRGGASDEQFF
TRBV19	TRBJ2-2	TRBD2	NA	TGTGCCAGTAGTTATAGCGGGGCCACCGGGGAGCTGTTTTTT	CASSYSGATGELFF
TRBV28	TRBJ2-7	TRBD1	NA	TGTGCCAGCAGTTCAACCGGGACAGGGGGCGAGTACTTC	CASSSTGTGGEYF
TRBV6-6	TRBJ1-1	NA	NA	TGTGCCAGCAGTTACTCGGGCAGGAACACTGAAGCTTTCTTT	CASSYSGRNTEAFF
TRBV19	TRBJ1-6	TRBD1	NA	TGTGCCAGTAGTAACAGGGGGCTTGGTAATTCACCCCTCCACTTT	CASSNRGLGNSPLHF
TRBV6-1	TRBJ1-1	NA	NA	TGTGCCAGCAGCCCCTTGACAGCGGGAAGGACTGAAGCTTTCTTT	CASSPLTAGRTEAFF
TRBV15	TRBJ2-3	NA	NA	TGTGCCACGATGGCCAGGGCGGGGGATACGCAGTATTTT	CATMARAGDTQYF
TRBV19	TRBJ1-2	NA	NA	TGTGCCAGTAGTTCGACGCCGCGGGGTTTGAATGGCTACACCTTC	CASSSTPRGLNGYTF
TRBV5-5	TRBJ1-4	NA	NA	TGTGCCAGCAGTCAGGGGAATTTATATCAGCCTAATGAAAAACTGTTTTTT	CASSQGNLYQPNEKLFF
TRBV12-5	TRBJ1-5	NA	NA	TGTGCTAGTGGTTTGGGGGCCAGTCAGCCCCAGCATTTT	CASGLGASQPQHF